This T cell receptor beta chain was obtained from a study of T cells in Graves' hyperthyroidism and ophthalmopathy. Study information: Prior to any treatment, at the point of initial diagnosis, peripheral blood was collected.

It was RNA transcripts that yielded the amplified TCR beta CDR3 regions. TCR CDR3 regions were first amplified by RT-PCR with HTBI primers. TCRdb redid the calling of the multiplex PCR reads with MiXCR, one entry per CDR3 protein. The repertoire holds about 420,000 distinct CDR3 sequences, with 15% to 19% as singletons. From germline, CDR1 is SGHRS and CDR2 YFSETQ. Trimming pared 2 bases from V and 4 bases from J, leaving 13 bases between. This CDR3 is 14 amino acids long. Graves' hyperthyroidism without ophthalmopathy progression within 18 months was termed stable. The gene calls are TRBV5-1 and TRBJ2-7, with D possibly matching TRBD1 (5 bases). Material for sequencing was blood. The sequence was collected from a woman younger than 30 with Graves' hyperthyroidism. This CDR3 is CASSFGRGVYEQYF. The CDR3 DNA is TGCGCCAGCAGCTTTGGTAGGGGCGTTTACGAGCAGTACTTC.